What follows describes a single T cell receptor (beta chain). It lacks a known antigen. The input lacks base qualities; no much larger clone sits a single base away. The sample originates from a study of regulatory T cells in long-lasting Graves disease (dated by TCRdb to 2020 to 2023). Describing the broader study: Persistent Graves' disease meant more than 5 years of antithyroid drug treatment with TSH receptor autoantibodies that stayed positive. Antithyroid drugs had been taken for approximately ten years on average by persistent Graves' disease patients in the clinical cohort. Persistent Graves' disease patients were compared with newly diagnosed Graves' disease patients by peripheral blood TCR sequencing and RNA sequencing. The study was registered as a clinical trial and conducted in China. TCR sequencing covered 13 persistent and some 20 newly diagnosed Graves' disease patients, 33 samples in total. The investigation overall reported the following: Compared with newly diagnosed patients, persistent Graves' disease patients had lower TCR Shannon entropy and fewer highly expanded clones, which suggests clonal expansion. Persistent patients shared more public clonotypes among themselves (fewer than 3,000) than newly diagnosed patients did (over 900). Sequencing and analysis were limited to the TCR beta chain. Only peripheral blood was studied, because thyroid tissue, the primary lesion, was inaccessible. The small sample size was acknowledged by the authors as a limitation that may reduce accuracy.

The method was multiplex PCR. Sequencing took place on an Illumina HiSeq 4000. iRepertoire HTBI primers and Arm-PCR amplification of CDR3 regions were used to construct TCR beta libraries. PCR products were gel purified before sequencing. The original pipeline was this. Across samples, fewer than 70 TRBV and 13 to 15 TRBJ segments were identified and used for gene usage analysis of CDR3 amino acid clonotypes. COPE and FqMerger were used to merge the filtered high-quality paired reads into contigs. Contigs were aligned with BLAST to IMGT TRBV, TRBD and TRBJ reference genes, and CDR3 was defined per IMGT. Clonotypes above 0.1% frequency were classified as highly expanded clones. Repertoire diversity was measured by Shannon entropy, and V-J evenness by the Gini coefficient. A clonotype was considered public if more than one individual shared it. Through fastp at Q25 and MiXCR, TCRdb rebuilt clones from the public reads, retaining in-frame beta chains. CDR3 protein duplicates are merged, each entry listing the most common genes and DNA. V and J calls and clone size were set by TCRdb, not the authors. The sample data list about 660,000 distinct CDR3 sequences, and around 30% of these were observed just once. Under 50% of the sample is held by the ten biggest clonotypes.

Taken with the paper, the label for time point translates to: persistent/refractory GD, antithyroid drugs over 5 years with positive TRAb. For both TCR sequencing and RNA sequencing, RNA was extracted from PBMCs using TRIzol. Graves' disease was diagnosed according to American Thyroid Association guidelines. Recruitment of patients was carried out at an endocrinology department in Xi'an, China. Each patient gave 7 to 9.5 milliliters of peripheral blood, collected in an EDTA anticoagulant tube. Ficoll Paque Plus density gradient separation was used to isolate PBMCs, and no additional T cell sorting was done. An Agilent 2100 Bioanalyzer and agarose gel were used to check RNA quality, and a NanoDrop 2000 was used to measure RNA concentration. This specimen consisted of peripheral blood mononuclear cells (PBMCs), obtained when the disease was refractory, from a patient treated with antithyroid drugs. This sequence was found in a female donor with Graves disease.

The nucleotide sequence reads as follows: TGTGCCAGCAGCTCCTATCGGGCGGGTGAAGGCTACACCTTC. It translates to CASSSYRAGEGYTF. The receptor chain draws on TRBV7-2 and TRBJ1-2, with the identity of the D gene unclear. V gives up 4 bases and J gives up 8 bases, and the segment between their germline ends measures 17 bases. The cysteine opens and the phenylalanine closes a CDR3 of 14 amino acids. The entry retains the CDR3 DNA only, 42 bases that are in frame from base 1. Taken from the germline V gene, the CDR1 and CDR2 loops are SGHTA and FQGNSA. The full variable domain, with segments outside the CDR3 supplied by the reference TRBV7-2 and TRBJ1-2 proteins, appears as GAGVSQSPSNKVTEKGKDVELRCDPISGHTALYWYRQSLGQGLEFLIYFQGNSAPDKSGLPSDRFSAERTGGSVSTLTIQRTQQEDSAVYLCASSSYRAGEGYTFGSGTRLTVV.